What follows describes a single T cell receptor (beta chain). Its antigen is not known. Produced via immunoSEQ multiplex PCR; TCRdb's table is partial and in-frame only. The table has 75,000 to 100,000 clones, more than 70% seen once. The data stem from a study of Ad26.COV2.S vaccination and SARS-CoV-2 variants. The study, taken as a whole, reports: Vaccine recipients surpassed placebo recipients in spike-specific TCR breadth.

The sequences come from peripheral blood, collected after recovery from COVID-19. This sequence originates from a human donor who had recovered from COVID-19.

The CDR3 loop reads CASSSYNEQFF. DNA of the CDR3: TGTGCCAGCAGTAGTTACAATGAGCAGTTCTTC. V and J are TRBV28 and TRBJ2-1, with D uncertain. Trimming took off 5 bases at V and 4 bases at J, with 3 bases between the two ends. The CDR3 contains 11 residues. The V gene's germline CDR1 is MDHEN and CDR2 SYDVKM.